This is a list of T cell receptor beta chains from one sample in a study of graft-versus-host responses after intestinal transplantation. Only in-frame clones appear in the TCRdb table, and some are missing; sequencing was by immunoSEQ multiplex PCR. The data contain over 75,000 clones, 80% to 95% of them singletons. Antigens for these TCRs are unknown. The sample in question was unstimulated CD8+ T cells sorted from spleen or lymph node cells, obtained before transplant. The receptor set was obtained from a human donor who was the organ donor for an intestinal transplant. CDR3s include the opening cysteine and the closing phenylalanine or tryptophan. A D gene is named only where the DNA matches it firmly. The size entry is marked missing in some rows and otherwise reads once, few, many or a size class.

V,size,D,J,DNA,CDR3
TRBV28,.,.,TRBJ1-5,TGTGCCAGCAGTTTCAGTGACTACAATCAGCCCCAGCATTTT,CASSFSDYNQPQHF
TRBV4-2,once,.,TRBJ1-1,TGTGCCAGCAGCCAAGGATCCGGGGAGGACACTGAAGCTTTCTTT,CASSQGSGEDTEAFF
TRBV4-1,.,.,TRBJ2-7,TGCGCCAGCAGCCACAGGCCGCCCCACGGGAGCTCCTACGAGCAGTACTTC,CASSHRPPHGSSYEQYF
TRBV5-6,few,TRBD2,TRBJ2-7,TGTGCCAGCAGCAGGCCGGGGACTATCTACGAGCAGTACTTC,CASSRPGTIYEQYF
TRBV7-2,.,.,TRBJ2-3,TGTGCCAGCAGCTTGCTCCTAGCTAGCACAGATACGCAGTATTTT,CASSLLLASTDTQYF
TRBV4-2,.,.,TRBJ2-5,TGTGCCAGCAGCCCGTTCTCAAGGGGCCAAGAGACCCAGTACTTC,CASSPFSRGQETQYF
TRBV21-1,.,.,TRBJ1-2,TGTGCCAGCAGCCGTCCGGGATCGGTCAATGGCTACACCTTC,CASSRPGSVNGYTF
TRBV4-1,.,.,TRBJ2-2,TGCGCCAGCAGCCGGCAGACCGGGGAGCTGTTTTTT,CASSRQTGELFF
TRBV9,.,TRBD2,TRBJ2-3,TGTGCCAGCAGCGTCAGGACTAGCGGGGGGATGGATACGCAGTATTTT,CASSVRTSGGMDTQYF
TRBV12-5,.,.,TRBJ2-5,TGTGCTAGTGGGGGGTGGGGGCCCCAAGAGACCCAGTACTTC,CASGGWGPQETQYF
TRBV13,.,TRBD2,TRBJ2-7,TGTGCCAGCAGCTTAGTTCCTAGCGGGAGTTCTTACGAGCAGTACTTC,CASSLVPSGSSYEQYF
TRBV5-3,.,TRBD2,TRBJ2-4,TGTGCCAGAAGCTCAGAAAAAGGCCCGACTAGCGGAAGGAGGCTAGCCAAAAACATTCAGTACTTC,CARSSEKGPTSGRRLAKNIQYF
TRBV6-1,few,.,TRBJ1-2,TGTGCCAGCAGTGCCAGAGGGTGGCCCTTCGATGGCTACACCTTC,CASSARGWPFDGYTF
TRBV20-1,.,.,TRBJ2-1,TGCAGTGCACCCGAGGATGAGCAGTTCTTC,CSAPEDEQFF
TRBV7-6,.,TRBD1,TRBJ1-1,TGTGCCAGCAGCCAAAACGACAGGGGCAAGTTTTCCATTGAAGCTTTCTTT,CASSQNDRGKFSIEAFF
TRBV9,.,TRBD1,TRBJ2-7,TGTGCCAGCAGCGCAACCGGGACAGGGGACGAGCAGTACTTC,CASSATGTGDEQYF
TRBV7-6,.,TRBD1,TRBJ1-1,TGTGCCAGCAGCTTAGCCCCGGGACAGGGGGCCGTGAACACTGAAGCTTTCTTT,CASSLAPGQGAVNTEAFF
TRBV7-9,.,.,TRBJ2-3,TGTGCCAGCGTTGGAAGGGCAGGGCAAAGCACAGATACGCAGTATTTT,CASVGRAGQSTDTQYF
TRBV7-9,.,TRBD2,TRBJ2-1,TGTGCCAGCAGCCGGAAAAGCGGGGCCTCCTACAATGAGCAGTTCTTC,CASSRKSGASYNEQFF
TRBV25-1,few,.,TRBJ1-2,TGTGCCAGCAGCCTAAATCCTGGCTATGGCTACACCTTC,CASSLNPGYGYTF
TRBV7-8,.,.,TRBJ1-1,TGTGCCAGCAGCTTAGGTCTAATGAACACTGAAGCTTTCTTT,CASSLGLMNTEAFF
TRBV13,once,TRBD1,TRBJ2-1,TGTGCCAGCAGCCCGGGGGACAGGGGGAAAACGCGGGGGTACAATGAGCAGTTCTTC,CASSPGDRGKTRGYNEQFF
TRBV19,.,.,TRBJ1-2,TGTGCCAGTAGTATAGATGCCAGGGTAAACTATGGCTACACCTTC,CASSIDARVNYGYTF
TRBV4-1,.,.,TRBJ2-7,TGCGCCAGCAGCCCCCAGGGCCTCTCCTACGAGCAGTACTTC,CASSPQGLSYEQYF
TRBV5-1,.,.,TRBJ2-1,TGCGCCAGCAGCTTGGTTCTCCCCTACAATGAGCAGTTCTTC,CASSLVLPYNEQFF
TRBV4-1,few,TRBD2,TRBJ2-7,TGCGCCAGCAGCCAGGCATACGCGGCGGGGGAGACTTCCTACGAGCAGTACTTC,CASSQAYAAGETSYEQYF
TRBV4-1,.,.,TRBJ2-7,TGCGCCAGCAGCCAAGACCTGTTTCGAGAATCCTACGAGCAGTACTTC,CASSQDLFRESYEQYF
TRBV7-2,.,.,TRBJ2-2,TGTGCCAGCAGTCACGGGGAGCTGTTTTTT,CASSHGELFF
TRBV7-9,once,TRBD1,TRBJ2-7,TGTGCCAGCAGCCCCGGGACAGGACTTTACGAGCAGTACTTC,CASSPGTGLYEQYF
TRBV28,.,.,TRBJ2-2,TGTGCCAGCAGTTTATTTTATTTTATTTCGGGACATCGAACCGGGGAGCTGTTTTTT,CASSLFYFISGHRTGELFF
TRBV30,.,.,TRBJ2-5,TGTGCCTGGAGTGTAGCTCGGGGGGCCGGGGAGACCCAGTACTTC,CAWSVARGAGETQYF
TRBV7-9,.,.,TRBJ1-1,TGTGCCAGCAGCTTAGCGCCCAGAAACACTGAAGCTTTCTTT,CASSLAPRNTEAFF
TRBV4-1,.,.,TRBJ1-5,TGCGCCAGCAGCCAAGACCCCAGGGAGGAGACATCCCTCCCCATCGAGCCCCAGCATTTT,CASSQDPREETSLPIEPQHF